This T cell receptor (beta chain) was identified during a study of neurological immune-mediated disorders. This clonotype was detected many times. By 5'RACE with 10-nucleotide random UMIs, the cDNA was made. MiXCR, applied by TCRdb to the 5' RACE reads, yields one record per CDR3 protein. The data show about 58,000 distinct CDR3 sequences, 3% to 4% seen once. This sequence was found in a woman in her fifties or sixties with multiple sclerosis. The sample taken for sequencing was PBMCs.

The CDR3 protein is CASSGTTDRGSPLHF. The CDR3, as DNA: TGTGCCAGCAGTGGGACCACCGACAGGGGATCACCCCTCCACTTT. The V gene is TRBV12-3 or TRBV12-4, the J gene TRBJ1-6, with TRBD1 identical over 8 bases. Trimming at V came to 5 bases and at J to 10 bases, leaving 10 bases not matched to a gene. The CDR3 contains 15 residues.